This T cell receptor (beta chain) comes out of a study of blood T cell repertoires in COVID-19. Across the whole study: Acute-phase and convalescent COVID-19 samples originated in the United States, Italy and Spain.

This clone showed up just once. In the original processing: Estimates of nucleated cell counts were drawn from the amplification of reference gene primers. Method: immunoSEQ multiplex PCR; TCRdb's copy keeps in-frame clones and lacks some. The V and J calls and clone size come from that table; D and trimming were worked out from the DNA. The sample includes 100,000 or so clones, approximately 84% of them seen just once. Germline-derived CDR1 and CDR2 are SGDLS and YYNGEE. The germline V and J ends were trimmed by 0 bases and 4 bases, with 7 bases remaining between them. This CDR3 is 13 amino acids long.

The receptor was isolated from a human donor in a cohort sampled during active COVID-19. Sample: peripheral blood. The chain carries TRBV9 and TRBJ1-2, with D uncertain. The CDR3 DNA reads TGTGCCAGCAGCGTAGCAGGTGGCTATGGCTACACCTTC. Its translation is CASSVAGGYGYTF.